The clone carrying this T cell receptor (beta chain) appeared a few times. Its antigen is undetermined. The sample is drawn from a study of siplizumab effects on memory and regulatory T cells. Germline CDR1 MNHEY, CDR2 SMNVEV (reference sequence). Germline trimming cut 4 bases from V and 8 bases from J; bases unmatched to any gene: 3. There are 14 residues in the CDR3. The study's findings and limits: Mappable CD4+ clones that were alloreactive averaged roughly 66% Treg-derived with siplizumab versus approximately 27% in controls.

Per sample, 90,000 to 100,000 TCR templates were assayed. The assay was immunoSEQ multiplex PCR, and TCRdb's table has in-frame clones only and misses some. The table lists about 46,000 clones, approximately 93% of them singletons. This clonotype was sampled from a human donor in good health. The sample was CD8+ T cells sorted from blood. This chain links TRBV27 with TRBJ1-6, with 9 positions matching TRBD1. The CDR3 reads CASSWGQGYSPLHF. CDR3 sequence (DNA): TGTGCCAGCAGTTGGGGACAGGGCTATTCACCCCTCCACTTT.